The rows below give T cell receptor beta chains drawn from one sample of a study of cytomegalovirus exposure and HLA in healthy donors. Produced via immunoSEQ multiplex PCR; TCRdb's table is partial and in-frame only. The sample consists of about 160,000 clones, around 78% of them appearing once. The material sequenced was PBMCs. These receptors all come from a woman in her thirties or forties in good health and CMV-seronegative. Both conserved end residues are part of each CDR3. D genes are given only for firm matches. Size values are once, few and many counts, or a class for expanded clones, and some rows have none.

j_gene: TRBJ2-1
abundance: .
v_gene: TRBV5-1
d_gene: .
CDR3nt: TGCGCCAGCAGCTTTGGGGGGAGGGGGGCATCCTACAATGAGCAGTTCTTC
CDR3aa: CASSFGGRGASYNEQFF

j_gene: TRBJ1-1
abundance: few
v_gene: TRBV5-1
d_gene: .
CDR3nt: TGCGCCAGCAGCCCTAAGACAGGGAACACTGAAGCTTTCTTT
CDR3aa: CASSPKTGNTEAFF

j_gene: TRBJ1-4
abundance: .
v_gene: TRBV7-9
d_gene: TRBD1
CDR3nt: TGTGCCAGCAGCTTAGCAGTTACAGGGGAAACTAATGAAAAACTGTTTTTT
CDR3aa: CASSLAVTGETNEKLFF

j_gene: TRBJ1-4
abundance: .
v_gene: TRBV25-1
d_gene: TRBD1
CDR3nt: TGTGCCAGCAGCGCCACTATAGGGCAGGGGGCAACTAATGAAAAACTGTTTTTT
CDR3aa: CASSATIGQGATNEKLFF

j_gene: TRBJ2-5
abundance: .
v_gene: TRBV7-2
d_gene: .
CDR3nt: TGTGCCAGCAGCAGCTCACCAGGAGAGACCCAGTACTTC
CDR3aa: CASSSSPGETQYF

j_gene: TRBJ2-6
abundance: .
v_gene: TRBV9
d_gene: .
CDR3nt: TGTGCCAGCAGCGTAGGGGGGGCTGGGGCCAACGTCCTGACTTTC
CDR3aa: CASSVGGAGANVLTF

j_gene: TRBJ2-2
abundance: few
v_gene: TRBV27
d_gene: TRBD1
CDR3nt: TGTGCCAGCAGACCACTGGACAGGGGAAACACCGGGGAGCTGTTTTTT
CDR3aa: CASRPLDRGNTGELFF

j_gene: TRBJ2-1
abundance: .
v_gene: TRBV5-1
d_gene: TRBD2
CDR3nt: TGCGCCAGCAGCTTGGCCTTGCGGGGGGCCTACAATGAGCAGTTCTTC
CDR3aa: CASSLALRGAYNEQFF

j_gene: TRBJ1-5
abundance: .
v_gene: TRBV27
d_gene: .
CDR3nt: TGTGCCAGCAGGGGGGGTTGGGTGAGCAATCAGCCCCAGCATTTT
CDR3aa: CASRGGWVSNQPQHF

j_gene: TRBJ2-2
abundance: once
v_gene: TRBV5-1
d_gene: TRBD1
CDR3nt: TGCGCCAGCAGCTTGACCAGGGGGCCCGGGGAGCTGTTTTTT
CDR3aa: CASSLTRGPGELFF

j_gene: TRBJ2-5
abundance: .
v_gene: TRBV5-1
d_gene: .
CDR3nt: TGCGCCAGCAACCTGGGACTTGAGGCCCAGTACTTC
CDR3aa: CASNLGLEAQYF

j_gene: TRBJ1-3
abundance: few
v_gene: TRBV6-1
d_gene: .
CDR3nt: TGTGCCAGCAGTCCAGGGTTCTCTGGAAACACCATATATTTT
CDR3aa: CASSPGFSGNTIYF

j_gene: TRBJ1-2
abundance: .
v_gene: TRBV6-5
d_gene: TRBD1
CDR3nt: TGTGCCAGCAGTTACGGGACAGGGCCGGTGTTGGGAGGCTACACCTTC
CDR3aa: CASSYGTGPVLGGYTF